The present T cell receptor (beta chain) was sequenced within a study of cytomegalovirus exposure and HLA in healthy donors. Study-wide results and limits: A later analysis found that most CMV-associated TCR beta chains appeared HLA-restricted. There was a cluster of highly shared sequence variants that was likely a sequencing artifact. Most TCR sequences were uncommon, yet certain public TCRs appeared in many donors.

A multiplex PCR was run with 60 Vbeta primers and 13 Jbeta primers. Profiled with immunoSEQ multiplex PCR; TCRdb holds only in-frame clones, not every one. The sample consists of 150,000 or so clones, 65% to 75% of them appearing once. A note on this clone: Its target is not known.

Germline loops: CDR1 MNHEY, CDR2 SMNVEV (reference sequence). The germline V and J ends were trimmed by 8 bases and 0 bases, with 11 bases remaining between them. The CDR3 has 14 amino acids. Sequenced material: PBMCs. This chain joins TRBV27 and TRBJ1-5; D is ambiguous. The sequence was obtained from a young man in good health and CMV-seronegative. The CDR3 nucleotides read TGTGCCAGCGGAGACCTATATAGCAATCAGCCCCAGCATTTT. Encoded protein: CASGDLYSNQPQHF.